This T cell receptor (beta chain) was found in a study of blood T cell repertoires in COVID-19. Trimming stripped 8 bases from V and 6 bases from J, with 15 bases between. The CDR3 has 13 amino acids. CDR1 and CDR2 (germline): LNHDA, SQIVND (reference sequence). Sequencing was performed with immunoSEQ multiplex PCR; in TCRdb, only in-frame clones are kept and a portion is missing. The profile shows approximately 53,000 clones, 75% to 85% of them singletons. The sample was peripheral blood. This chain joins TRBV19 and TRBJ2-3, with D perhaps matching TRBD1 (5 bases). The TCR originated in a man in his forties with acute or convalescent COVID-19. This CDR3 is CASGQLAGDTQYF. The CDR3 DNA is TGTGCCAGTGGCCAATTAGCAGGGGATACGCAGTATTTT.